This entry features one T cell receptor (beta chain) sequence. These data come from a study of blood T cell repertoires in COVID-19. The overall study: Whether acute or convalescent, the COVID-19 samples came from the United States, Italy and Spain. PBMCs, B-cell-depleted T cells, or T cells provided the cDNA or gDNA that made up the material.

Authors' data handling: Reference gene primer amplification gave estimated nucleated cell counts. Profiling relied on immunoSEQ multiplex PCR, and the TCRdb table lists in-frame clones only, not all of them. V, J and clone size are those of that table, while D and trimming were read from the DNA. The table includes some 670,000 clones, more than 80% detected once. The ends were cut back, 3 bases at V and 0 bases at J, with 6 bases in the middle. Germline loops: CDR1 LGHNA, CDR2 YSLEER. The CDR3 spans 15 residues. The TCR originated in a woman younger than 35 with acute or convalescent COVID-19. Sample: peripheral blood. The chain couples TRBV4-3 to TRBJ1-6, with D hard to call. This chain's CDR3 is CASSQLYSYNSPLHF. Here the CDR3 DNA reads TGCGCCAGCAGCCAGCTATACTCCTATAATTCACCCCTCCACTTT.